Here is one TCR beta chain with its context. The data derive from a study of blood T cells in healthy people across ages. Trimming left V 5 bases short and J 3 bases short, with 14 bases between. Germline CDR1 reads MNHEY; CDR2 reads SMNVEV (reference sequence). This CDR3 has 14 residues. Alongside a J-beta primer mix, a sample-barcoded 5' primer served in a second PCR lasting roughly 7 to 11 cycles. MiXCR, applied by TCRdb to the 5' RACE reads, yields one record per CDR3 protein. The table lists about 1.8 million distinct CDR3 sequences, 49% of them singletons. The source of this sequence is a middle-aged woman in good health. The sample taken for sequencing was blood. The V and J genes are TRBV27 and TRBJ2-7; tentative D call: TRBD1 (7 bases). CDR3 loop: CASSIQGRYYEQYF. For the CDR3, the DNA is TGTGCCAGCAGTATACAGGGGAGGTACTACGAGCAGTACTTC.